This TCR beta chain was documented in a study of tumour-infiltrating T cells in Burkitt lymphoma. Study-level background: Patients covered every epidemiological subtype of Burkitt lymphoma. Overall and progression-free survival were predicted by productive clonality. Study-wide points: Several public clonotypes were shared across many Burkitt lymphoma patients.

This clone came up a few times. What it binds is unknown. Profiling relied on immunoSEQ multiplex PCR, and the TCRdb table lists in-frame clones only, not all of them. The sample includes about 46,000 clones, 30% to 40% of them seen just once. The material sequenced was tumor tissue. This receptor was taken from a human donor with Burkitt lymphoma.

The CDR3 bases are TGTGCCAGCAGCCCGCCCCGGGCGATTGGGTCTGGGGCCAACGTCCTGACTTTC. This encodes CASSPPRAIGSGANVLTF. The V call is TRBV7-9, the J call TRBJ2-6; D is uncertain. This CDR3 has 18 amino acids. V lost 5 bases to trimming and J lost 1 base, with 18 bases between them. In germline, CDR1 is SEHNR, CDR2 FQNEAQ (reference sequence).